The rows below give T cell receptor beta chains drawn from one sample of a study of T cells in Graves' hyperthyroidism and ophthalmopathy. From the multiplex PCR reads, TCRdb called clonotypes with MiXCR, one entry per CDR3 protein. Found here are about 290,000 distinct CDR3 sequences, roughly an eighth of them singletons; the top ten hold 7.9%. The sequencing sample was made of blood. These receptors all stem from a woman aged 40 to 49 with Graves' hyperthyroidism. CDR3s include the opening cysteine and the closing phenylalanine or tryptophan. A D gene is named only where the DNA matches it firmly. Clone size appears in some rows only: once, few, many, or a class for an expanded clone.

>NA|TRBJ1-1|few|TRBV18
CASSPPLRGGTEAFF
TGTGCCAGCTCACCACCGCTTAGGGGTGGCACTGAAGCTTTCTTT
>TRBD1|TRBJ2-4|many|TRBV28
CASSFSGQGKLAKNIQYF
TGTGCCAGCAGTTTTTCGGGACAGGGAAAGCTAGCCAAAAACATTCAGTACTTC
>TRBD2|TRBJ2-3|many|TRBV19
CASSRSGSGSDTQYF
TGTGCCAGTAGCCGCTCTGGTAGCGGGAGTGATACGCAGTATTTT
>NA|TRBJ1-5|NA|TRBV18
CASSPSDSNQPQHF
TGTGCCAGCTCACCTTCGGATAGCAATCAGCCCCAGCATTTT
>TRBD1|TRBJ2-7|NA|TRBV6-1
CASSEVGQGLEQYF
TGTGCCAGCAGTGAAGTAGGACAGGGGCTCGAGCAGTACTTC
>NA|TRBJ2-7|many|TRBV12-3/TRBV12-4
CASSWSVGEQYF
TGTGCCAGCAGTTGGTCCGTGGGTGAGCAGTACTTC
>NA|TRBJ1-1|NA|TRBV7-9
CASSFQADTEAFF
TGTGCCAGCAGCTTCCAGGCGGACACTGAAGCTTTCTTT
>TRBD1|TRBJ1-1|many|TRBV30
CAWSLQGGSEAFF
TGTGCCTGGAGTCTTCAGGGGGGCAGTGAAGCTTTCTTT
>NA|TRBJ2-5|many|TRBV7-2
CASSPSPETQYF
TGTGCCAGCAGCCCGAGTCCGGAGACCCAGTACTTC
>NA|TRBJ2-5|few|TRBV5-6
CASSLRRGSGYF
TGTGCCAGCAGCTTGCGACGGGGGTCGGGGTACTTC
>TRBD1|TRBJ2-7|many|TRBV29-1
CSVKTGAEQYF
TGCAGCGTAAAAACAGGGGCCGAGCAGTACTTC
>TRBD2|TRBJ2-2|NA|TRBV20-1
CSATSGSPRTGELFF
TGCAGTGCTACTAGCGGGAGCCCAAGGACGGGGGAGCTGTTTTTT
>NA|TRBJ1-1|many|TRBV11-2
CASSPGWRLNTEAFF
TGTGCCAGCAGCCCAGGGTGGCGATTGAACACTGAAGCTTTCTTT
>NA|TRBJ2-7|NA|TRBV5-1
CASSLESGSFYEQYF
TGCGCCAGCAGCTTGGAGTCGGGATCCTTCTACGAGCAGTACTTC
>TRBD1|TRBJ2-7|many|TRBV20-1
CSAKDRGRNEQYF
TGCAGTGCCAAGGACAGGGGACGCAACGAGCAGTACTTC
>NA|TRBJ1-5|many|TRBV10-3
CAISESIEGMQPQHF
TGTGCCATCAGTGAGTCGATCGAAGGGATGCAGCCCCAGCATTTT
>NA|TRBJ2-6|NA|TRBV7-9
CASSPRLEVSSSGANVLTF
TGTGCCAGCAGCCCTAGATTGGAGGTCTCGAGCTCTGGGGCCAACGTCCTGACTTTC
>TRBD1|TRBJ1-1|many|TRBV29-1
CSVTRSGTANTEAFF
TGCAGCGTCACGCGATCCGGGACAGCAAACACTGAAGCTTTCTTT
>NA|TRBJ2-5|many|TRBV12-3/TRBV12-4
CASTWRETQYF
TGTGCCAGCACCTGGCGGGAGACCCAGTACTTC
>NA|TRBJ1-1|few|TRBV15
CATSRLGSMNTEAFF
TGTGCCACCAGCAGACTGGGGTCCATGAACACTGAAGCTTTCTTT
>NA|TRBJ2-5|many|TRBV10-3
CAISDSAGTQYF
TGTGCCATCAGTGATAGTGCGGGGACCCAGTACTTC
>TRBD1|TRBJ1-5|many|TRBV6-5
CASSYRDRFQPQHF
TGTGCCAGCAGTTACCGGGACAGGTTCCAGCCCCAGCATTTT
>NA|TRBJ2-5|many|TRBV5-6
CASSLVEGETQYF
TGTGCCAGCAGCTTGGTAGAGGGGGAGACCCAGTACTTC
>TRBD1|TRBJ2-1|many|TRBV6-1
CASSSGTGGTNEQFF
TGTGCCAGCAGTTCCGGGACAGGGGGCACAAATGAGCAGTTCTTC
>TRBD1|TRBJ1-1|few|TRBV5-1
CASRPGQGPLRCTEAFF
TGCGCCAGCAGGCCAGGACAGGGGCCTTTACGTTGCACTGAAGCTTTCTTT
>TRBD1|TRBJ1-2|NA|TRBV6-2/TRBV6-3
CASRPGTGAGYGYTF
TGTGCCAGCAGGCCCGGGACAGGGGCGGGCTATGGCTACACCTTC
>NA|TRBJ2-3|NA|TRBV7-8
CASSLAGRGTDTQYF
TGTGCCAGCAGCTTAGCGGGGCGAGGTACAGATACGCAGTATTTT
>TRBD2|TRBJ2-1|few|TRBV6-1
CASRELAGNEQFF
TGTGCCAGCAGGGAACTAGCGGGCAATGAGCAGTTCTTC
>NA|TRBJ1-4|many|TRBV2
CASVRPGNGEKLFF
TGTGCCAGCGTTCGACCAGGGAATGGCGAAAAACTGTTTTTT